The clone carrying this TCR beta chain was observed once. Enrollment of patients from Seattle took place during active infection, with longitudinal follow-up. The data are from a study of blood T cell repertoires in COVID-19. Original methodology: The assay estimated nucleated cells by amplifying reference gene primers. Sequencing was performed with immunoSEQ multiplex PCR; in TCRdb, only in-frame clones are kept and a portion is missing. For V, J and clone size, that table is used; D and trimming come from the DNA. The sample shows over 450,000 clones, roughly nine tenths of them seen only once. Germline V CDR1 and CDR2: MGHRA, YSYEKL. V was pared by 6 bases and J by 2 bases, with 5 bases of the junction left unmatched. The CDR3 sequence is 14 residues long.

Material for sequencing was peripheral blood. The J gene is TRBJ2-3, the V gene TRBV4-1; 7 nucleotides agree with TRBD2. The origin of this receptor is a woman aged 50 to 65 with COVID-19, enrolled during active disease. CDR3 nucleotides: TGCGCCAGCAGGGCTGGGGGGGTCACAGATACGCAGTATTTT. Its protein is CASRAGGVTDTQYF.